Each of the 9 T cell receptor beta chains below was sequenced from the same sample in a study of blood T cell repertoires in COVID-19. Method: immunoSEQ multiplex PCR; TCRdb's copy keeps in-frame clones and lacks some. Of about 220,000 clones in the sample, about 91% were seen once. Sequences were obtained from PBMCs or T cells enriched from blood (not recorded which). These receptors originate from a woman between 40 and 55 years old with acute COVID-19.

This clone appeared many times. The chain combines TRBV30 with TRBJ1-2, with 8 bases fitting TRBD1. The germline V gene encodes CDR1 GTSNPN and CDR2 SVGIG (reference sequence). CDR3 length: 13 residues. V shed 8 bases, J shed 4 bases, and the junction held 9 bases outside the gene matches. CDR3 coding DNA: TGTGCCGGCCAGACAGGGGTGGGCTATGGCTACACCTTC. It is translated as CAGQTGVGYGYTF.

The DNA of the CDR3 is TGTGCCAGCAGCTTGGAGGGCCCTCCCTTGTACAATGAGCAGTTCTTC. This translates into CASSLEGPPLYNEQFF. The genes are TRBV11-3 and TRBJ2-1; perhaps TRBD2 as D (6 bases). Trimming stripped 3 bases from V and 4 bases from J, with 16 bases between. This CDR3 is 16 amino acids long. The germline CDR1 and CDR2 sequences are SGHNT and YENEEA.

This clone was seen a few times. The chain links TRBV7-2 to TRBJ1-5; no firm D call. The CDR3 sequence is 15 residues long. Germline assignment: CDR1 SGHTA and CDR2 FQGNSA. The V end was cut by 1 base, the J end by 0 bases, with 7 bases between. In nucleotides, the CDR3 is TGTGCCAGCAGCTTAGTGAGTAATAGCAATCAGCCCCAGCATTTT. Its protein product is CASSLVSNSNQPQHF.

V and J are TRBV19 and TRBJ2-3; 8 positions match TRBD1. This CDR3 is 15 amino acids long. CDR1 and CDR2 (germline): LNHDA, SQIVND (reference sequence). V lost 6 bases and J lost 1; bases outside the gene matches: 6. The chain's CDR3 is CASSPQGAGTDTQYF. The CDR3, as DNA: TGTGCCAGTAGCCCCCAGGGGGCTGGCACAGATACGCAGTATTTT.

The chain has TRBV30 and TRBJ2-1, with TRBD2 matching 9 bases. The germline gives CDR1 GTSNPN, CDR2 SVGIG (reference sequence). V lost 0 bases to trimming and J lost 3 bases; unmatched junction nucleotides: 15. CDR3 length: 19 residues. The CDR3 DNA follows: TGTGCCTGGAGTGTAAAACAGGGCGTCGGAGCGGGGGGCTACAATGAGCAGTTCTTC. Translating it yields CAWSVKQGVGAGGYNEQFF.

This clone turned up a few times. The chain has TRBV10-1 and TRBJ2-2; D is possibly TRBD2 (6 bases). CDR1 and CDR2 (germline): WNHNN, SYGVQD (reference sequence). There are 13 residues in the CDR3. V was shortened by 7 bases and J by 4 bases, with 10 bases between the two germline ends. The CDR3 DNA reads TGCGCCAGCATGGGGGGATCCACCGGGGAGCTGTTTTTT. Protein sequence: CASMGGSTGELFF.

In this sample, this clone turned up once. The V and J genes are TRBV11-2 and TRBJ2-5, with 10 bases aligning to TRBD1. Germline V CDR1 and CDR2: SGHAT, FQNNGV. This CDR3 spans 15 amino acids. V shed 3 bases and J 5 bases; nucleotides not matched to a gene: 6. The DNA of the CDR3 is TGTGCCAGCAGCTTGGGGACAGGGGTTACTGAGACCCAGTACTTC. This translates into CASSLGTGVTETQYF.

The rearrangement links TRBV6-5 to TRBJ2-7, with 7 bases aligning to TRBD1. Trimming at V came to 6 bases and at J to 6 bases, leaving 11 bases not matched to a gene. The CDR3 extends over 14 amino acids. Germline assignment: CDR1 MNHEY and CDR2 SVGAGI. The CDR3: CASSRTEGALEQYV. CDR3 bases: TGTGCCAGCAGCCGCACTGAGGGGGCTCTCGAGCAGTACGTC.

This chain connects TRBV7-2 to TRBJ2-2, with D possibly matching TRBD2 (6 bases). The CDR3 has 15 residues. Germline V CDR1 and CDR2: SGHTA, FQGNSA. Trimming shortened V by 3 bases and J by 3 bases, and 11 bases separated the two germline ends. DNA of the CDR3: TGTGCCAGCAGCTTTCGCGGGACCGACACCGGGGAGCTGTTTTTT. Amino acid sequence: CASSFRGTDTGELFF.